The 6 T cell receptor beta chains below come from one sample, sequenced in a study of technical replicates of blood from a few donors. Repertoires were generated with immunoSEQ multiplex PCR, while TCRdb's copy carries only in-frame clones and drops some. The sample records some 89,000 clones, approximately 94% being singletons. Specimen: T cells isolated from PBMCs. These receptor sequences come from a human donor in good health.

This clone was seen only once. The CDR3 is CASSVDGQGLPTDTQYF. CDR3 nucleotide sequence: TGTGCCAGCAGCGTAGATGGCCAGGGGCTTCCCACAGATACGCAGTATTTT. The gene calls are TRBV9 and TRBJ2-3, with TRBD1 as a possible D gene (6 bases). Trimming took off 0 bases at V and 2 bases at J, with 16 bases between the two ends. CDR1 SGDLS and CDR2 YYNGEE come from the germline V gene. The CDR3 consists of 17 residues.

The chain uses TRBV5-1 and TRBJ1-3, with D hard to call. The V end was cut by 3 bases, the J end by 1 base, with 8 bases between. CDR1 and CDR2 (germline): SGHRS, YFSETQ. There are 14 residues in the CDR3. The CDR3 DNA reads TGCGCCAGCAGCTCCGACGGGTCTGGAAACACCATATATTTT. This sequence encodes CASSSDGSGNTIYF.

This clone was counted a single time. The chain carries TRBV2 and TRBJ2-1; D is perhaps TRBD2 (6 bases). The V end was cut by 6 bases, the J end by 10 bases, with 19 bases between. The CDR3 has 14 amino acids. The germline CDR1 and CDR2 sequences are SNHLY and FYNNEI. CDR3 in amino acids: CASSSGTGQTEQFF. For the CDR3, the DNA is TGTGCCAGCAGCTCCGGGACTGGGCAAACCGAGCAGTTCTTC. The variable domain in full, with the rest retrieved from reference TRBV2 and TRBJ2-1, is EPEVTQTPSHQVTQMGQEVILRCVPISNHLYFYWYRQILGQKVEFLVSFYNNEISEKSEIFDDQFSVERPDGSNFTLKIRSTKLEDSAMYFCASSSGTGQTEQFFGPGTRLTVL.

V gene TRBV28 combines with J gene TRBJ2-7; 8 positions match TRBD2. Germline V gene lookup returns CDR1 MDHEN and CDR2 SYDVKM. This CDR3 is built from 17 residues. The J segment lost 5 bases and the V segment lost 3 bases, leaving 15 bases of the junction unmatched. CDR3 DNA sequence: TGTGCCAGCAGTTTTTTTTTCGGCGGGGGGCGCGTCCACGAGCAGTACTTC. Translated: CASSFFFGGGRVHEQYF.

This chain connects TRBV28 to TRBJ2-2; the D gene is possibly TRBD1 (5 bases). Trimming took 3 bases from V and 6 from J, leaving 8 bases between them. Germline CDR1 MDHEN, CDR2 SYDVKM. The CDR3 loop spans 13 amino acids. The CDR3 DNA follows: TGTGCCAGCAGTTTGGGGCTAGCCGGGGAGCTGTTTTTT. Translating gives CASSLGLAGELFF.

J is TRBJ2-7 and V is TRBV27, with 8 nucleotides matching TRBD1. CDR1 and CDR2 from the germline V gene are MNHEY and SMNVEV (reference sequence). The V gene end was trimmed by 4 bases and the J gene end by 5 bases; junction bases not matched to a gene: 13. This CDR3 is built from 16 residues. CDR3: CASSSQLDRAEDEQYF. The CDR3 region has the DNA TGTGCCAGCAGTTCCCAACTGGACAGGGCAGAAGACGAGCAGTACTTC.